The source of this T cell receptor beta chain is a study of blood T cell repertoires in COVID-19. In the study overall: The study drew acute and convalescent COVID-19 samples from the United States, Italy and Spain.

In the original workflow: It was from reference gene primer amplification that nucleated cell counts were estimated. TCRdb keeps only in-frame clones here, not all; method: immunoSEQ multiplex PCR. The DNA gave D and trimming, while V, J and clone size come from that table. This sample has approximately 200,000 clones; roughly 90% occur once, and the top ten carry roughly 2.5%. V shed 4 bases and J 10 bases; nucleotides not matched to a gene: 14. CDR1 and CDR2 from the germline V gene are GTSNPN and SVGIG (reference sequence). The CDR3 length is 15 residues. The sequenced material came from peripheral blood. The rearrangement uses TRBV30 and TRBJ1-1; 11 nucleotides line up with TRBD1. The TCR originated in a woman aged 55-69 years with acute or convalescent COVID-19. CDR3 nucleotide sequence: TGTGCCTGGACCCAAGCCCCGGACAGGGGGCAAGCAGCTTTCTTT. Protein sequence: CAWTQAPDRGQAAFF.